This entry concerns a single T cell receptor beta chain. The antigen remains unidentified. The CDR3 loop spans 16 amino acids. Losses at the gene ends were 0 bases for V and 5 bases for J; bases not matched to a gene: 11. Per germline, CDR1 GTSNPN and CDR2 SVGIG (reference sequence). Sequencing used immunoSEQ multiplex PCR; TCRdb keeps in-frame clones, though not all of them. Of roughly 93,000 clones listed, around 93% are singletons. This specimen comes from a study of graft-versus-host responses after intestinal transplantation. Study information: Grafts were multivisceral, liver-intestinal, or isolated intestinal. The study gave all recipients anti-thymocyte globulin induction, then tacrolimus and steroids for 2 to 3 years.

Overall study results and limits: Circulating GvH clone levels at their peak were associated with HvG declines (early post-transplant). Recipient-marrow GvH clones were detected, some having first appeared in ileum or blood.

The clonotype originates from a human donor who was the organ donor for an intestinal transplant. The gene calls are TRBV30 and TRBJ2-5; 8 nucleotides align to TRBD2. Sequencing used unstimulated CD8+ T cells sorted from spleen or lymph node cells, obtained before transplant. The CDR3 bases are TGTGCCTGGAGTGTACGATCGGGGGGGCCGCGGGAGACCCAGTACTTC. This sequence encodes CAWSVRSGGPRETQYF.